Listed below are T cell receptor beta chains from one sample, sequenced in a study of control samples from healthy donors and cancer patients. The method was immunoSEQ multiplex PCR; TCRdb's version includes in-frame clones alone and lacks a portion of them. The repertoire holds some 74,000 clones, roughly 93% seen once, with roughly 3% in the top ten. Sequenced sample: blood. Receptor source: a woman between 25 and 40 years old in good health. Each CDR3 is given with its conserved first and last residue. Each record gives: V gene, D gene, J gene, clone size, CDR3 protein, CDR3 DNA. A D gene is named only where the DNA matches it firmly. Clone size, where shown, is once, few, many, or a class for clones that have expanded.

v_call: TRBV5-1
d_call: NA
j_call: TRBJ1-3
clone_size: few
cdr3_aa: CASSLSGRGNTIYF
cdr3_nt: TGCGCCAGCAGCTTATCGGGGAGAGGAAACACCATATATTTT

v_call: TRBV19
d_call: NA
j_call: TRBJ1-4
clone_size: NA
cdr3_aa: CASSSPSEKLNEKLFF
cdr3_nt: TGTGCCAGTAGTAGCCCGTCGGAGAAGCTAAATGAAAAACTGTTTTTT

v_call: TRBV2
d_call: TRBD1
j_call: TRBJ1-6
clone_size: NA
cdr3_aa: CASSAGQGESPLHF
cdr3_nt: TGTGCCAGCAGTGCGGGACAGGGGGAATCACCCCTCCACTTT

v_call: TRBV28
d_call: NA
j_call: TRBJ1-1
clone_size: once
cdr3_aa: CASSSNTGPTEAFF
cdr3_nt: TGTGCCAGCAGTTCCAATACAGGGCCCACTGAAGCTTTCTTT

v_call: TRBV2
d_call: TRBD1
j_call: TRBJ2-5
clone_size: NA
cdr3_aa: CASSGVGTAQETQYF
cdr3_nt: TGTGCCAGCAGTGGGGTTGGGACAGCACAAGAGACCCAGTACTTC

v_call: TRBV12-5
d_call: TRBD1
j_call: TRBJ1-6
clone_size: NA
cdr3_aa: CASGVGQVNSPLHF
cdr3_nt: TGTGCTAGTGGGGTCGGACAGGTCAATTCACCCCTCCACTTT

v_call: TRBV5-1
d_call: NA
j_call: TRBJ2-6
clone_size: NA
cdr3_aa: CASSPLGPGSGANVLTF
cdr3_nt: TGCGCCAGCAGCCCCCTGGGGCCTGGTTCCGGGGCCAACGTCCTGACTTTC

v_call: TRBV6-1
d_call: NA
j_call: TRBJ1-1
clone_size: NA
cdr3_aa: CASSWGGNEAFF
cdr3_nt: TGTGCCAGCAGTTGGGGAGGAAATGAAGCTTTCTTT

v_call: TRBV3-1/TRBV3-2
d_call: NA
j_call: TRBJ2-3
clone_size: NA
cdr3_aa: CASSESGLGTDTQYF
cdr3_nt: TGTGCCAGCAGCGAGTCGGGACTTGGCACAGATACGCAGTATTTT

v_call: TRBV5-6
d_call: TRBD1
j_call: TRBJ1-5
clone_size: NA
cdr3_aa: CASSLGTGTVPNQPQHF
cdr3_nt: TGTGCCAGCAGCTTGGGGACAGGGACGGTGCCAAATCAGCCCCAGCATTTT

v_call: TRBV18
d_call: TRBD1
j_call: TRBJ1-6
clone_size: NA
cdr3_aa: CASSRDRENSPLHF
cdr3_nt: TGTGCCAGCTCACGGGACAGAGAAAATTCACCCCTCCACTTT

v_call: TRBV11-2
d_call: NA
j_call: TRBJ2-1
clone_size: NA
cdr3_aa: CASSPPTGAYVGNEQFF
cdr3_nt: TGTGCCAGCAGCCCGCCGACGGGGGCGTATGTGGGCAATGAGCAGTTCTTC

v_call: TRBV21-1
d_call: NA
j_call: TRBJ2-1
clone_size: NA
cdr3_aa: CASSKDRVRNEQFF
cdr3_nt: TGTGCCAGCAGCAAAGATAGGGTGAGAAATGAGCAGTTCTTC

v_call: TRBV5-4
d_call: NA
j_call: TRBJ1-1
clone_size: once
cdr3_aa: CASSLERTGEAFF
cdr3_nt: TGTGCCAGCAGCTTGGAAAGGACTGGAGAAGCTTTCTTT

v_call: TRBV19
d_call: NA
j_call: TRBJ1-2
clone_size: NA
cdr3_aa: CASSIGRADPGGYTF
cdr3_nt: TGTGCCAGTAGTATAGGCAGGGCTGATCCTGGTGGCTACACCTTC

v_call: TRBV23-1
d_call: TRBD1
j_call: TRBJ1-1
clone_size: NA
cdr3_aa: CARATGEGTEAFF
cdr3_nt: TGCGCCAGGGCGACAGGGGAGGGAACTGAAGCTTTCTTT

v_call: TRBV5-1
d_call: NA
j_call: TRBJ1-2
clone_size: NA
cdr3_aa: CASSLIQGGNYGYTF
cdr3_nt: TGCGCCAGCAGCTTGATTCAGGGCGGGAACTATGGCTACACCTTC

v_call: TRBV25-1
d_call: NA
j_call: TRBJ2-5
clone_size: NA
cdr3_aa: CASSAYKDAGETQYF
cdr3_nt: TGTGCCAGCAGTGCCTACAAGGACGCCGGGGAGACCCAGTACTTC

v_call: TRBV19
d_call: NA
j_call: TRBJ1-2
clone_size: NA
cdr3_aa: CASSIQNYGYTF
cdr3_nt: TGTGCCAGTAGTATTCAGAACTATGGCTACACCTTC

v_call: TRBV27
d_call: TRBD2
j_call: TRBJ2-3
clone_size: NA
cdr3_aa: CASLKLAANTDTQYF
cdr3_nt: TGTGCCAGCCTTAAACTAGCGGCGAACACAGATACGCAGTATTTT

v_call: TRBV27
d_call: TRBD1
j_call: TRBJ1-1
clone_size: NA
cdr3_aa: CASSLNRDREENTEAFF
cdr3_nt: TGTGCCAGCAGTTTGAACCGGGACAGGGAGGAGAACACTGAAGCTTTCTTT

v_call: TRBV7-9
d_call: NA
j_call: TRBJ1-4
clone_size: NA
cdr3_aa: CASGGRDGHEKLFF
cdr3_nt: TGTGCCAGCGGGGGGCGGGACGGACATGAAAAACTGTTTTTT

v_call: TRBV6-5
d_call: NA
j_call: TRBJ1-3
clone_size: NA
cdr3_aa: CASKFGGSGNTIYF
cdr3_nt: TGTGCCAGCAAGTTTGGAGGGTCTGGAAACACCATATATTTT

v_call: TRBV4-1
d_call: NA
j_call: TRBJ1-1
clone_size: NA
cdr3_aa: CASSLGRGMNTEAFF
cdr3_nt: TGCGCCAGCAGCCTTGGACGGGGAATGAACACTGAAGCTTTCTTT

v_call: TRBV29-1
d_call: NA
j_call: TRBJ1-1
clone_size: NA
cdr3_aa: CSVEADREAFF
cdr3_nt: TGCAGCGTTGAAGCTGACAGGGAAGCTTTCTTT

v_call: TRBV6-6
d_call: NA
j_call: TRBJ1-1
clone_size: NA
cdr3_aa: CASSYRQGRSAEAFF
cdr3_nt: TGTGCCAGCAGTTACCGCCAGGGTCGGTCTGCTGAAGCTTTCTTT

v_call: TRBV7-2
d_call: NA
j_call: TRBJ2-2
clone_size: NA
cdr3_aa: CASSFDGANTGELFF
cdr3_nt: TGTGCCAGCAGCTTCGACGGGGCGAACACCGGGGAGCTGTTTTTT

v_call: TRBV7-2
d_call: NA
j_call: TRBJ2-5
clone_size: NA
cdr3_aa: CASSWQPLGETQYF
cdr3_nt: TGTGCCAGCAGCTGGCAGCCGTTAGGGGAGACCCAGTACTTC

v_call: TRBV2
d_call: NA
j_call: TRBJ1-2
clone_size: NA
cdr3_aa: CASTGEFYGYTF
cdr3_nt: TGTGCCAGCACAGGGGAGTTTTATGGCTACACCTTC

v_call: TRBV3-1/TRBV3-2
d_call: NA
j_call: TRBJ1-1
clone_size: NA
cdr3_aa: CASSPLTGGDTEAFF
cdr3_nt: TGTGCCAGCAGCCCCCTGACAGGAGGGGACACTGAAGCTTTCTTT

v_call: TRBV5-1
d_call: NA
j_call: TRBJ1-4
clone_size: NA
cdr3_aa: CASSPGTASGANEKLFF
cdr3_nt: TGCGCCAGCAGCCCGGGGACGGCGAGCGGGGCTAATGAAAAACTGTTTTTT

v_call: TRBV20-1
d_call: NA
j_call: TRBJ1-4
clone_size: NA
cdr3_aa: CSASQTHSGKLFF
cdr3_nt: TGCAGTGCTAGTCAGACTCATTCTGGAAAACTGTTTTTT

v_call: TRBV25-1
d_call: NA
j_call: TRBJ2-1
clone_size: NA
cdr3_aa: CASGQNSYNEQFF
cdr3_nt: TGTGCCAGTGGACAAAACTCCTACAATGAGCAGTTCTTC

v_call: TRBV12-3/TRBV12-4
d_call: NA
j_call: TRBJ1-5
clone_size: NA
cdr3_aa: CASRGGGNQPQHF
cdr3_nt: TGTGCCAGCAGGGGCGGGGGCAATCAGCCCCAGCATTTT

v_call: TRBV7-9
d_call: NA
j_call: TRBJ1-2
clone_size: NA
cdr3_aa: CARTFFSGDYYPANYGYTF
cdr3_nt: TGTGCCAGAACCTTTTTCAGCGGAGACTATTACCCAGCTAACTATGGCTACACCTTC

v_call: TRBV24-1
d_call: NA
j_call: TRBJ1-4
clone_size: NA
cdr3_aa: CATSDTGIVDRENEKLFF
cdr3_nt: TGTGCCACCAGTGATACAGGGATTGTCGATCGAGAAAATGAAAAACTGTTTTTT

v_call: TRBV19
d_call: NA
j_call: TRBJ2-5
clone_size: NA
cdr3_aa: CASSIVLQETQYF
cdr3_nt: TGTGCCAGTAGTATAGTGCTCCAAGAGACCCAGTACTTC

v_call: TRBV5-1
d_call: NA
j_call: TRBJ2-3
clone_size: NA
cdr3_aa: CASSLAGDADTQYF
cdr3_nt: TGCGCCAGCAGCTTGGCGGGGGATGCAGATACGCAGTATTTT

v_call: TRBV5-1
d_call: NA
j_call: TRBJ2-5
clone_size: NA
cdr3_aa: CASSSGTASETQYF
cdr3_nt: TGCGCCAGCAGCTCCGGGACGGCAAGCGAGACCCAGTACTTC

v_call: TRBV14
d_call: TRBD1
j_call: TRBJ2-1
clone_size: NA
cdr3_aa: CASSHGGTGIYNEQFF
cdr3_nt: TGTGCCAGCAGCCACGGAGGGACAGGGATTTACAATGAGCAGTTCTTC

v_call: TRBV7-3
d_call: NA
j_call: TRBJ1-1
clone_size: NA
cdr3_aa: CASSLSVNTEAFF
cdr3_nt: TGTGCCAGCAGCTTGTCGGTCAACACTGAAGCTTTCTTT

v_call: TRBV6-1
d_call: TRBD1
j_call: TRBJ1-1
clone_size: NA
cdr3_aa: CASSEAGRGQTEAFF
cdr3_nt: TGTGCCAGCAGTGAAGCTGGGAGGGGGCAAACTGAAGCTTTCTTT

v_call: TRBV28
d_call: NA
j_call: TRBJ2-1
clone_size: NA
cdr3_aa: CASSPPLQGGQNEQFF
cdr3_nt: TGTGCCAGCAGCCCCCCCCTACAGGGGGGGCAGAATGAGCAGTTCTTC

v_call: TRBV19
d_call: TRBD1
j_call: TRBJ1-1
clone_size: NA
cdr3_aa: CASKEGARMAFF
cdr3_nt: TGTGCCAGTAAGGAGGGGGCTCGGATGGCTTTCTTT

v_call: TRBV19
d_call: TRBD1
j_call: TRBJ1-3
clone_size: once
cdr3_aa: CASKDRGSGNTIYF
cdr3_nt: TGTGCCAGTAAGGACAGGGGTTCTGGAAACACCATATATTTT

v_call: TRBV2
d_call: TRBD1
j_call: TRBJ1-6
clone_size: NA
cdr3_aa: CASSERTGGNSPLHF
cdr3_nt: TGTGCCAGCAGTGAGAGGACAGGGGGAAATTCACCCCTCCACTTT

v_call: TRBV27
d_call: TRBD2
j_call: TRBJ2-7
clone_size: NA
cdr3_aa: CASSPYPTSGYIYEQYF
cdr3_nt: TGTGCCAGCAGTCCCTACCCGACTAGCGGTTATATCTACGAGCAGTACTTC

v_call: TRBV7-3
d_call: NA
j_call: TRBJ1-3
clone_size: NA
cdr3_aa: CASSSGIGNTIYF
cdr3_nt: TGTGCCAGCAGCTCGGGAATTGGAAACACCATATATTTT

v_call: TRBV27
d_call: NA
j_call: TRBJ2-1
clone_size: once
cdr3_aa: CASSLFGGNEQFF
cdr3_nt: TGTGCCAGCAGTTTATTCGGCGGGAATGAGCAGTTCTTC

v_call: TRBV5-6
d_call: NA
j_call: TRBJ1-6
clone_size: NA
cdr3_aa: CASSPLDSFNSPLHF
cdr3_nt: TGTGCCAGCAGCCCGCTGGACAGCTTTAATTCACCCCTCCACTTT

v_call: TRBV12-3/TRBV12-4
d_call: TRBD1
j_call: TRBJ2-7
clone_size: NA
cdr3_aa: CASSLQGAYEQYF
cdr3_nt: TGTGCCAGCAGTTTACAGGGGGCCTACGAGCAGTACTTC

v_call: TRBV18
d_call: NA
j_call: TRBJ1-1
clone_size: NA
cdr3_aa: CASSPRPGVGTEAFF
cdr3_nt: TGTGCCAGCTCACCACGGCCAGGGGTGGGCACTGAAGCTTTCTTT

v_call: TRBV28
d_call: TRBD1
j_call: TRBJ1-1
clone_size: NA
cdr3_aa: CASSKRQGNTEAFF
cdr3_nt: TGTGCCAGCAGTAAAAGACAGGGGAACACTGAAGCTTTCTTT